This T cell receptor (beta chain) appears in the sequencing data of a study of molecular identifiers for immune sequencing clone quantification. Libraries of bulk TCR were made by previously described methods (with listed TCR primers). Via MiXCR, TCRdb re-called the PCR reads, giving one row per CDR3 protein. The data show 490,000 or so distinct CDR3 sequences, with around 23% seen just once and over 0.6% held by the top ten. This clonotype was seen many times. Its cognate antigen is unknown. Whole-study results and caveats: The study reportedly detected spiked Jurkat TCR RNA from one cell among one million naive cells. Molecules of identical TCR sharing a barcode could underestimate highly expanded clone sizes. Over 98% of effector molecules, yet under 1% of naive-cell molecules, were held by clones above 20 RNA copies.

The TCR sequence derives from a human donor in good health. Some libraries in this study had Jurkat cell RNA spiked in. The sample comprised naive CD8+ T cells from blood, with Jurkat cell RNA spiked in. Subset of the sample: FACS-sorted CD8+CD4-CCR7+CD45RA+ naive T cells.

The CDR3 nucleotides read TGCAGCGTTGAAACAGGGAGGAACTATGGCTACACCTTC. This encodes CSVETGRNYGYTF. The chain recombines TRBV29-1 with TRBJ1-2; TRBD1 might be the D (6 bases). The CDR3 has 13 residues. Trimming left V 2 bases short and J 2 bases short, with 9 bases between. The V gene's germline CDR1 is SQVTM and CDR2 ANQGSEA.